These 20 T cell receptor beta chains were sequenced from one sample in a study of metastatic and nonmetastatic thyroid tumors. No treatment of any kind had been given to any patient before thyroid surgery. TCRdb recomputed clones from the PCR reads via MiXCR. The table has over 6,000 clones, 25% to 30% seen once; the top ten hold approximately 19%. Sequences were obtained from adjacent normal tissue. These receptors were taken from a female donor with papillary thyroid cancer or a benign thyroid nodule (not recorded which). Some clones in this sample may be carry-over from other donors' samples.

This chain joins TRBV6-1 and TRBJ2-7; 14 nucleotides agree with TRBD2. CDR1 MNHNS and CDR2 SASEGT come from the germline V gene. The ends lost 8 bases at V and 8 bases at J; junction bases unmatched: 5. The CDR3 consists of 13 residues. Here the CDR3 reads CASGGLAGVQQYV. The CDR3 coding sequence is TGTGCCAGCGGGGGACTAGCGGGAGTTCAGCAGTACGTC.

V and J are TRBV18 and TRBJ1-5, with D possibly matching TRBD1 (6 bases). Germline values: CDR1 KGHSH, CDR2 LQKENI. V was pared by 6 bases and J by 8 bases, with 11 bases between. The CDR3 has 12 amino acids. The CDR3 region is CASSQGREPQHF. CDR3 coding DNA: TGTGCCAGCTCGCAGGGGCGCGAGCCCCAGCATTTT.

This clone is categorized as medium-sized. The chain joins TRBV7-6 to TRBJ2-3; TRBD2 aligns across 7 bases. The ends lost 1 base at V and 11 bases at J; junction bases unmatched: 6. CDR3 length: 13 residues. CDR1 is SGHVS and CDR2 is FNYEAQ in the germline V gene. The CDR3 nucleotides read TGTGCCAGCAGCTTAGGAGGCGGGAGAGTGCAGTATTTT. As protein: CASSLGGGRVQYF.

This clone is medium-sized (0.01 to 0.1%) by share. J is TRBJ2-2 and V is TRBV11-2; possibly TRBD2 for D (5 bases). Trimming removed 7 bases at V and 4 bases at J, with 13 bases between. The CDR3 length is 14 residues. Germline assignment: CDR1 SGHAT and CDR2 FQNNGV. CDR3 DNA: TGTGCCAGCACCGTCGCTGGGAGCACCGGGGAGCTGTTTTTT. This translates into CASTVAGSTGELFF.

V and J are TRBV28 and TRBJ2-1, with a tentative D call TRBD1 (5 bases). Trimming shortened V by 3 bases and J by 9 bases, and 12 bases separated the two germline ends. From germline, CDR1 is MDHEN and CDR2 SYDVKM. The CDR3 covers 13 residues. The CDR3, as DNA: TGTGCCAGCAGTTTTCAGGGTCTGCTTGAGCAGTTCTTC. It yields the protein CASSFQGLLEQFF.

This clone came up many times. This rearrangement joins TRBV5-1 to TRBJ2-3, with TRBD1 as a possible D gene (5 bases). CDR3 size: 15 residues. The V end lost 2 bases, the J end lost 4 bases, and 14 bases lay between the germline ends. Germline V gene sequence: CDR1 SGHRS, CDR2 YFSETQ. The CDR3 DNA follows: TGCGCCAGCAGCTTAGACAGCGCAAGGCCAGATACGCAGTATTTT. Translating it yields CASSLDSARPDTQYF.

The chain links TRBV2 to TRBJ2-5; tentative D call: TRBD2 (5 bases). CDR3 length: 15 residues. V lost 5 bases and J lost 3, with 16 bases in between. The germline V gene has CDR1 SNHLY and CDR2 FYNNEI. The CDR3 DNA sequence: TGTGCCAGCAGTTGGAGCTGGAGGTCCGAAGAGACCCAGTACTTC. This gives the protein CASSWSWRSEETQYF.

The chain combines TRBV9 with TRBJ2-6; D not resolved. The CDR3 spans 16 residues. Germline CDR1 SGDLS, CDR2 YYNGEE. V gave up 0 bases and J gave up 8 bases, with 15 bases separating them. CDR3 DNA sequence: TGTGCCAGCAGCGTAGGGGTAAGCTCTGGTTCCAACGTCCTGACTTTC. It encodes CASSVGVSSGSNVLTF.

The rearrangement joins TRBV29-1 to TRBJ2-7; D is ambiguous. The CDR3 runs 12 residues. V lost 4 bases and J lost 3, with 10 bases in between. CDR1 is SQVTM, CDR2 ANQGSEA, per germline. CDR3 in amino acids: CSVVGGNYEQYF. CDR3 in DNA: TGCAGCGTTGTGGGCGGAAACTACGAGCAGTACTTC.

This clone has only a few counts. One junction end does not reproduce the germline sequence, and a read error may be involved. This chain uses TRBV6-1 with TRBJ2-2, with a tentative D call TRBD2 (5 bases). CDR3 length: 11 amino acids. CDR1 MNHNS and CDR2 SASEGT come from the germline V gene. CDR3 coding DNA: TGTGCCAGCAGAGACACCGGGGATCTGTTTTTT. It is translated as CASRDTGDLFF.

This rearrangement joins TRBV6-4 to TRBJ1-2; 8 nucleotides line up with TRBD1. CDR3 length equals 20 residues. The V gene end was trimmed by 2 bases and the J gene end by 5 bases; junction bases not matched to a gene: 22. Per the germline V gene, CDR1 is MRHNA and CDR2 is SNTAGT. CDR3 bases: TGTGCCAGCAGTGACCTACCCAACCGGGACAGGTTCTCCGGGTCATATGGCTACACCTTC. This sequence encodes CASSDLPNRDRFSGSYGYTF.

The sample holds a few counts of this clone. The chain couples TRBV27 to TRBJ1-1; the D gene is possibly TRBD1 (5 bases). Trimming took off 8 bases at V and 1 base at J, with 8 bases between the two ends. This CDR3 is 12 amino acids long. CDR1 and CDR2 (germline): MNHEY, SMNVEV (reference sequence). The chain's CDR3 is CASRRGNTEAFF. CDR3 nucleotide sequence: TGTGCCAGCCGAAGGGGGAACACTGAAGCTTTCTTT.

The rearrangement uses TRBV7-6 and TRBJ2-6, with TRBD2 matching over 10 bases. Germline CDR1 is SGHVS and CDR2 is FNYEAQ. This CDR3 contains 19 residues. The junction had 7 bases not matched to a gene; V was cut back by 2 bases and J by 0 bases. CDR3 amino acids: CASSLRGLAGGSGANVLTF. In nucleotides, the CDR3 is TGTGCCAGCAGCTTAAGAGGTTTAGCGGGAGGCTCTGGGGCCAACGTCCTGACTTTC.

V and J are TRBV7-9 and TRBJ2-1; TRBD2 matches at 8 bases. V was clipped by 5 bases and J by 7 bases; unmatched bases: 7. CDR1 and CDR2 from the germline V gene are SEHNR and FQNEAQ (reference sequence). This CDR3 spans 14 amino acids. The CDR3 coding sequence is TGTGCCAGCAGCGTTTCACGGGAGGGGAATGAGCAGTTCTTC. It specifies CASSVSREGNEQFF.

This clone has at least ten counts. The chain is built from TRBV27 and TRBJ2-7, with 8 nucleotides matching TRBD1. V was clipped by 6 bases and J by 5 bases; unmatched bases: 6. Germline V gives CDR1 MNHEY, CDR2 SMNVEV (reference sequence). This CDR3 has 13 amino acids. The CDR3, as DNA: TGTGCCAGCAGGTATGGACAGGGAGACGAGCAGTACTTC. It translates to CASRYGQGDEQYF.

This clone is labeled medium-sized (0.01 to 0.1%). The chain has TRBV24-1 and TRBJ2-1; 7 positions agree with TRBD2. The germline gives CDR1 KGHDR, CDR2 SFDVKD. The CDR3 is 15 amino acids. Losses at the gene ends were 4 bases for V and 2 bases for J; bases not matched to a gene: 4. The CDR3 is CATSDSGTAYNEQFF. The CDR3 coding sequence is TGTGCCACCAGTGACAGCGGGACCGCCTACAATGAGCAGTTCTTC.

In regard to this clone: Sequence at one end of the junction differs from germline and may be a read error. This sequence joins TRBV9 and TRBJ2-2; perhaps TRBD2 as D (5 bases). Germline-derived CDR1 and CDR2 are SGDLS and YYNGEE. The CDR3 sequence is 14 residues long. DNA of the CDR3: TGTGCCAGTAGCCCCCCGTTGGGCACCGGGGAGCTGCTTTTT. It codes for CASSPPLGTGELLF.

This clone has more than one count but fewer than ten. The chain employs TRBV6-1 and TRBJ2-3; no clear D gene. The CDR3 has 14 residues. Germline-derived CDR1 and CDR2 are MNHNS and SASEGT. Trimming took off 8 bases at V and 0 bases at J, with 12 bases between the two ends. This chain's CDR3 is CASPPPLSTDTQYF. CDR3 nucleotide sequence: TGTGCCAGCCCCCCGCCCCTGAGCACAGATACGCAGTATTTT.

The table lists this clone with a count of one. The chain joins TRBV20-1 to TRBJ2-5; 9 nucleotides agree with TRBD1. CDR3 length equals 16 residues. Germline V CDR1 and CDR2: DFQATT, SNEGSKA (reference sequence). V dropped 6 bases and J dropped 14; count of bases not matched to a gene: 25. The CDR3 spells CSAQRSGQGIRETDYF. DNA for the CDR3: TGCAGTGCCCAACGGTCGGGACAGGGAATTAGGGAGACAGATTACTTC.

In its sample, this clone was seen many times. The chain joins TRBV20-1 to TRBJ2-3; TRBD1 might be the D (7 bases). CDR1 is DFQATT, CDR2 SNEGSKA, per germline (reference sequence). Trimming pared 2 bases from V and 3 bases from J, leaving 9 bases between. The CDR3 sequence is 13 residues long. The CDR3 nucleotides read TGCAGTGCTAGATCAGGGGGGACAGATACGCAGTATTTT. Its protein product is CSARSGGTDTQYF.